The clone carrying this T cell receptor beta chain was picked up a small number of times. Its target is not known. This sample is part of a study of early stage breast cancer tumors. Sequencing was performed with immunoSEQ multiplex PCR; in TCRdb, only in-frame clones are kept and a portion is missing. The profile shows more than 20,000 clones, more than 75% of them singletons. The J segment lost 2 bases and the V segment lost 5 bases, leaving 3 bases of the junction unmatched. The CDR3 sequence is 15 residues long. The V gene's germline CDR1 is LNHDA and CDR2 SQIVND (reference sequence). Overall study results and limits: Compared with adjacent normal breast tissue, tumors showed 2 to 3-fold greater T cell density and higher clonality. Functional markers like CD4, CD8 and FOXP3 were missed in bulk sequencing. Blood repertoires resembled normal breast more than tumor.

The TCR originated in a person between 60 and 69 years old with breast cancer. The specimen was blood. The chain carries TRBV19 and TRBJ1-5; TRBD1 aligns across 10 bases. DNA of the CDR3: TGTGCCAGTAGTTTCGGGACAGGGGGCAATCAGCCCCAGCATTTT. Translation gives CASSFGTGGNQPQHF.